These 22 T cell receptor beta chains were sequenced from one sample in a study of T-cell memory formation after mild COVID-19. TCRdb independently ran MiXCR on the 5' RACE reads; one entry per CDR3 protein. The sample shows roughly 150,000 distinct CDR3 sequences, about 15% of them seen only once. The specimen sequenced was PBMCs or a T cell subset sorted from them (not recorded which). The source is an adult woman who had mild COVID-19 (a few samples of this study predate the infection). Cell type and time point are not known.

This chain connects TRBV10-3 to TRBJ2-3; weak D call: TRBD2 (6 bases). This CDR3 comprises 16 residues. Germline V gives CDR1 ENHRY, CDR2 SYGVKD. The germline V and J ends were trimmed by 3 bases and 4 bases, with 17 bases remaining between them. CDR3 amino acids: CAISDPGIGGPDTQYF. As DNA, the CDR3 is TGTGCCATCAGTGATCCTGGGATCGGGGGACCAGATACGCAGTATTTT.

This clonotype has just a few counts. V gene TRBV5-1 combines with J gene TRBJ2-1; 9 bases agree with TRBD1. Germline V gene data show CDR1 as SGHRS and CDR2 as YFSETQ. The V and J ends lost 4 bases and 4 bases, in that order; junction bases with no gene match: 9. There are 16 residues in the CDR3. CDR3 in DNA: TGCGCCAGCAGCAAAACCGGGACAGGGAATTACAATGAGCAGTTCTTC. Residues: CASSKTGTGNYNEQFF.

In DNA, the CDR3 is TGTGCCACCAGTGCCCCTGGCGCGGGGCCTCGGAAGAGCTACGAGCAGTACTTC. This translates into CATSAPGAGPRKSYEQYF. The J gene is TRBJ2-7, the V gene TRBV24-1; D perhaps matches TRBD2 (6 bases). Germline CDR1 KGHDR, CDR2 SFDVKD. Trimming stripped 5 bases from V and 3 bases from J, with 25 bases between. The CDR3 sequence is 18 residues long.

The chain employs TRBV5-1 and TRBJ1-2; 9 positions match TRBD1. The junction had 10 bases not matched to a gene; V was cut back by 0 bases and J by 4 bases. Germline loops: CDR1 SGHRS, CDR2 YFSETQ. The CDR3 length is 17 residues. CDR3 protein: CASSLAISTGGSYGYTF. The CDR3 coding sequence is TGCGCCAGCAGCTTGGCCATCTCGACAGGGGGAAGCTATGGCTACACCTTC. Supplemented by reference TRBV5-1 and TRBJ1-2, the full variable domain reads KAGVTQTPRYLIKTRGQQVTLSCSPISGHRSVSWYQQTPGQGLQFLFEYFSETQRNKGNFPGRFSGRQFSNSRSEMNVSTLELGDSALYLCASSLAISTGGSYGYTFGSGTRLTVV.

This chain uses TRBV10-3 with TRBJ2-3; 7 positions match TRBD2. The V and J ends lost 1 base and 0 bases, in that order; junction bases with no gene match: 4. This CDR3 contains 16 residues. Germline V CDR1 and CDR2: ENHRY, SYGVKD. CDR3 coding DNA: TGTGCCATCAGTGAGTATGGCGGGGGAAGCACAGATACGCAGTATTTT. As protein: CAISEYGGGSTDTQYF.

The chain carries TRBV7-9 and TRBJ1-1, with D possibly matching TRBD1 (5 bases). Germline V gene sequence: CDR1 SEHNR, CDR2 FQNEAQ (reference sequence). Trimming stripped 6 bases from V and 5 bases from J, with 16 bases between. The CDR3 extends over 14 amino acids. The CDR3 bases are TGTGCCAGCAGAGGGGTACCAGTAGGTACTGAAGCTTTCTTT. The encoded protein is CASRGVPVGTEAFF.

This clonotype has at least ten counts. V gene TRBV5-1 combines with J gene TRBJ2-5; TRBD2 matches at 9 bases. The J segment lost 1 base and the V segment lost 7 bases, leaving 5 bases of the junction unmatched. CDR1 and CDR2 from the germline V gene are SGHRS and YFSETQ. The CDR3 runs to 14 residues. CDR3 sequence: CASSAAGGQETQYF. CDR3 nucleotides: TGCGCCAGCTCCGCAGCGGGGGGCCAAGAGACCCAGTACTTC.

This clonotype was observed a few times. This sequence joins TRBV15 and TRBJ2-3; 10 nucleotides align to TRBD2. Germline V lookup: CDR1 LNHNV, CDR2 YYDKDF (reference sequence). After removal of 3 bases from V and 5 bases from J, the junction contained 8 bases not matched to a gene. CDR3 length: 16 residues. Here the CDR3 DNA reads TGTGCCACCAGCAGCCAAGCGGGAGGGCCCGGAGATACGCAGTATTTT. Translation gives CATSSQAGGPGDTQYF. Together with reference TRBV15 and TRBJ2-3, the CDR3 gives the full variable domain: DAMVIQNPRYQVTQFGKPVTLSCSQTLNHNVMYWYQQKSSQAPKLLFHYYDKDFNNEADTPDNFQSRRPNTSFCFLDIRSPGLGDTAMYLCATSSQAGGPGDTQYFGPGTRLTVL.

The gene calls are TRBV25-1 and TRBJ1-4; D is unclear. Per germline, CDR1 MGHDK and CDR2 SYGVNS. V was shortened by 5 bases and J by 0 bases, with 7 bases between the two germline ends. The CDR3 covers 14 residues. CDR3 coding DNA: TGTGCCAGCAGTCCTAGGTCAACTAATGAAAAACTGTTTTTT. It yields the protein CASSPRSTNEKLFF.

The V call is TRBV7-2, the J call TRBJ2-2; 9 nucleotides match TRBD1. V shed 5 bases and J 1 base; nucleotides not matched to a gene: 2. Germline CDR1 reads SGHTA; CDR2 reads FQGNSA. This CDR3 is built from 15 residues. Here the CDR3 DNA reads TGTGCCAGCAGCCGGGACAGGGTGAACACCGGGGAGCTGTTTTTT. It translates to CASSRDRVNTGELFF.

CDR3 region: CASSQDGRGWTSPLHF. CDR3 nucleotide sequence: TGTGCCAGCAGCCAAGATGGGCGAGGGTGGACTTCACCCCTCCACTTT. The genes are TRBV3-1 and TRBJ1-6, with D uncertain. The germline V gene has CDR1 LGHDT and CDR2 YNNKEL (reference sequence). Trimming removed 0 bases at V and 9 bases at J, with 15 bases between. The CDR3 extends over 16 amino acids.

This clonotype came up many times. The chain employs TRBV27 and TRBJ2-1, with 7 bases fitting TRBD2. Per the germline V gene, CDR1 is MNHEY and CDR2 is SMNVEV (reference sequence). The CDR3 is made up of 14 amino acids. The V segment lost 8 bases and the J segment 6 bases; nucleotides outside the gene matches: 10. CDR3 coding DNA: TGTGCCAGCTCGAGGCTAGCGGCCTTCAATGAGCAGTTCTTC. It encodes CASSRLAAFNEQFF.

This clonotype was recorded a few times. V gene TRBV12-3 or TRBV12-4 combines with J gene TRBJ1-5; 10 nucleotides agree with TRBD1. V shed 0 bases and J 6 bases; nucleotides not matched to a gene: 5. The CDR3 is 16 amino acids. CDR3 residues: CASSLAGDRGPQPQHF. DNA of the CDR3: TGTGCCAGCAGTTTAGCGGGGGACAGGGGACCTCAGCCCCAGCATTTT.

The sample holds a few counts of this clonotype. This chain links TRBV20-1 with TRBJ2-3, with D hard to call. V lost 0 bases and J 1 base, leaving 14 bases between the germline ends. CDR1 and CDR2 from the germline V gene are DFQATT and SNEGSKA (reference sequence). The CDR3 is made up of 16 amino acids. The CDR3 loop reads CSARDFRERGTDTQYF. The CDR3 coding sequence is TGCAGTGCTAGAGATTTTAGAGAGAGAGGCACAGATACGCAGTATTTT.

This clonotype was observed many times. This chain connects TRBV7-3 to TRBJ2-3; D might be TRBD2 (6 bases). This CDR3 region has 16 residues. The V end was cut by 6 bases, the J end by 0 bases, with 16 bases between. Germline CDR1 SGHTA, CDR2 FQGTGA. CDR3 protein: CASSRGTGYSTDTQYF. CDR3 in DNA: TGTGCCAGCAGTCGGGGGACGGGCTATAGCACAGATACGCAGTATTTT.

This clonotype was counted a few times. The chain is built from TRBV6-6 and TRBJ1-5; D ambiguous. The length of the CDR3 is 12 residues. Deletions cut 4 bases from V and 11 bases from J, with 12 bases between. Germline V gene sequence: CDR1 MNHNY, CDR2 SVGAGI (reference sequence). CDR3 protein: CASSSTPPAQHF. DNA of the CDR3: TGTGCCAGCAGTTCCACTCCTCCGGCCCAGCATTTT.

The chain links TRBV5-1 to TRBJ1-2; D is possibly TRBD1 (6 bases). The CDR3 runs to 15 residues. Trimming shortened V by 3 bases and J by 2 bases, and 14 bases separated the two germline ends. Germline-derived CDR1 and CDR2 are SGHRS and YFSETQ. CDR3 bases: TGCGCCAGCAGCTGGGGCGAGGGACAAAACTATGGCTACACCTTC. Amino acids: CASSWGEGQNYGYTF.

The chain carries TRBV15 and TRBJ2-3; D is unresolved. V lost 5 bases to trimming and J lost 0 bases, with 15 bases between them. Germline lookup yields CDR1 LNHNV and CDR2 YYDKDF (reference sequence). The length of the CDR3 is 16 residues. The CDR3, as DNA: TGTGCCACCAGCCGCGGACGTACACCGAGCACAGATACGCAGTATTTT. It is translated as CATSRGRTPSTDTQYF.

This sequence joins TRBV20-1 and TRBJ2-7; no definite D call. V was clipped by 0 bases and J by 2 bases, with 5 bases between them. The CDR3 spans 12 residues. Germline loops: CDR1 DFQATT, CDR2 SNEGSKA (reference sequence). DNA of the CDR3: TGCAGTGCTAGAGAGGGCCCCTACGAGCAGTACTTC. Translating it yields CSAREGPYEQYF.

This clonotype has more than one count but fewer than ten. The chain couples TRBV13 to TRBJ2-4; D is uncertain. The CDR3 runs 18 residues. CDR1 and CDR2 (germline): PRHDT, FYEKMQ (reference sequence). V dropped 4 bases and J dropped 0 bases, with 19 bases sitting between them. CDR3 nucleotide sequence: TGTGCCAGCAGCTCCAAAGATTATTCACATCTAGCCAAAAACATTCAGTACTTC. Residues: CASSSKDYSHLAKNIQYF.

The chain is built from TRBV9 and TRBJ2-6; the D gene is possibly TRBD1 (6 bases). CDR1 is SGDLS and CDR2 is YYNGEE in the germline V gene. This CDR3 contains 16 residues. Trimming left V 4 bases short and J 4 bases short, with 15 bases between. CDR3 DNA sequence: TGTGCCAGCAGCTCCAACAGGGTCGGGGGGGCCAACGTCCTGACTTTC. Residues: CASSSNRVGGANVLTF. Combining the CDR3 with reference TRBV9 and TRBJ2-6 gives the whole variable domain DSGVTQTPKHLITATGQRVTLRCSPRSGDLSVYWYQQSLDQGLQFLIQYYNGEERAKGNILERFSAQQFPDLHSELNLSSLELGDSALYFCASSSNRVGGANVLTFGAGSRLTVL.

This clonotype has just a few counts. The chain joins TRBV7-9 to TRBJ2-5; TRBD2 aligns across 8 bases. V was clipped by 1 base and J by 3 bases; unmatched bases: 4. Germline loops: CDR1 SEHNR, CDR2 FQNEAQ (reference sequence). CDR3 length: 15 amino acids. The CDR3 protein is CASSLGVSGKETQYF. In DNA, the CDR3 is TGTGCCAGCAGCTTAGGGGTTAGCGGGAAAGAGACCCAGTACTTC.